This T cell receptor beta chain was captured by sequencing in a study of cytomegalovirus exposure and HLA in healthy donors. Concerning this clone: Its target is not known.

General study results and limits: Excluded were some V segments that proved indistinguishable, including TRBV6-2 and TRBV6-3.

PCR used 60 Vbeta primers and 13 Jbeta primers. The table came from immunoSEQ multiplex PCR; TCRdb's copy has only in-frame clones and leaves some out. The sample contains fewer than 90,000 clones, approximately 80% of which appear only once. CDR3 length: 15 amino acids. CDR1 SGHTA and CDR2 FQGTGA come from the germline V gene. Trimming at V came to 4 bases and at J to 0 bases, leaving 3 bases not matched to a gene. The clonotype comes from a human donor in good health. The chain employs TRBV7-3 and TRBJ2-1; 7 nucleotides align to TRBD1. The specimen sequenced was PBMCs. The CDR3 protein is CASSSTGVSYNEQFF. The CDR3 bases are TGTGCCAGCAGCTCTACAGGGGTCTCCTACAATGAGCAGTTCTTC.